A selection of T cell receptor beta chains follows, all from one sample in a study of Graves' ophthalmopathy and Graves' hyperthyroidism. TCRdb processed the multiplex PCR reads anew with MiXCR; each CDR3 protein has one entry. The sample lists 740,000 or so distinct CDR3 sequences; roughly two fifths were seen once. The sample taken for sequencing was peripheral blood. The receptors here all came from an adult man with Graves' ophthalmopathy. Each CDR3 is given with its conserved first and last residue. Each record gives: J gene, V gene, clone size, D gene, CDR3 DNA, CDR3 protein. D genes are given only for firm matches. Clone size is given for some rows only: seen once, a few or many times, or a class if the clone is expanded.

>TRBJ2-5|TRBV7-9|.|TRBD2
TGTGCCAGCAGCCAAGAGACTAGCGGCGCCGGGACCCAGTACTTC
CASSQETSGAGTQYF
>TRBJ1-4|TRBV25-1|.|.
TGTGCCAGCAGTGCCCGGACGGATCCAACTAATGAAAAACTGTTTTTT
CASSARTDPTNEKLFF
>TRBJ2-5|TRBV5-6|.|TRBD2
TGTGCCAGCAGCTTGGCCTTGCGGGGGGGCCAAGAGACCCAGTACTTC
CASSLALRGGQETQYF
>TRBJ2-7|TRBV25-1|once|TRBD1
TGTGCCAGCAGTTTAAAGGGGGCGATCTACGAGCAGTACTTC
CASSLKGAIYEQYF
>TRBJ2-7|TRBV4-3|few|.
TGCGCCAGCAGCCACGGCTACGAGCAGTACTTC
CASSHGYEQYF
>TRBJ1-2|TRBV20-1|few|.
TGCAGTGCTAGATTCCAGGGAACGGTTTCTGGCTACACCTTC
CSARFQGTVSGYTF
>TRBJ2-5|TRBV7-2|.|.
TGTGCCAGCAGCAATCTCTCGGGGTCAGGGACCAGGGAGACCCAGTACTTC
CASSNLSGSGTRETQYF
>TRBJ1-5|TRBV25-1|.|.
TGTGCCAGCAGTTTACCGGGACCCCAGCATTTT
CASSLPGPQHF
>TRBJ1-2|TRBV19|many|TRBD1
TGTGCCAGTAGCGGGACAGGGGGCTATGGCTACACCTTC
CASSGTGGYGYTF
>TRBJ1-5|TRBV7-8|many|TRBD1
TGTGCCAGCAGCTTAAACAGGGGTGGAAGGCAGCCCCAGCATTTT
CASSLNRGGRQPQHF
>TRBJ1-5|TRBV2|many|.
TGTGCCAGCAGTGAATCCTCCAGGAGCAATCAGCCCCAGCATTTT
CASSESSRSNQPQHF